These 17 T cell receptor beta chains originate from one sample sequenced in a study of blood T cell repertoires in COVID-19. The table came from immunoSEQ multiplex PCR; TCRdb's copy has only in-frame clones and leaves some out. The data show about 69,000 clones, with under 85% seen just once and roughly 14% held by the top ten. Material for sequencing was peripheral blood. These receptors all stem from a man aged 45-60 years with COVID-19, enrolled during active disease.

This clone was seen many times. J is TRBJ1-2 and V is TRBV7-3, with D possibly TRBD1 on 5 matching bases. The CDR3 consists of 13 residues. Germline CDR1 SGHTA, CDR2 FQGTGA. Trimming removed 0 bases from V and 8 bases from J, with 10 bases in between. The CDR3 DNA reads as TGTGCCAGCAGCTTAACAGGGGATCTAGGCTACACCTTC. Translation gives CASSLTGDLGYTF.

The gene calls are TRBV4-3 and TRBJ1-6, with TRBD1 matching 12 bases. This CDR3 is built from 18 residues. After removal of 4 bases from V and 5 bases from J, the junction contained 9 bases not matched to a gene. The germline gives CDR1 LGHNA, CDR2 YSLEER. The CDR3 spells CASSRWVGQGANNSPLHF. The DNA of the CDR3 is TGCGCCAGCAGCCGGTGGGTGGGACAGGGGGCAAATAATTCACCCCTCCACTTT.

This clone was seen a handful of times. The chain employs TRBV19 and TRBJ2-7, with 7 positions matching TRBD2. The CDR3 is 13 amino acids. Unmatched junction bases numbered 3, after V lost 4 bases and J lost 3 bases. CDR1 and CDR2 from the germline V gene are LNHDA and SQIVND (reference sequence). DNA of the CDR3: TGTGCCAGTAGTAAGCGGGAATTCTACGAGCAGTACTTC. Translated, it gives CASSKREFYEQYF.

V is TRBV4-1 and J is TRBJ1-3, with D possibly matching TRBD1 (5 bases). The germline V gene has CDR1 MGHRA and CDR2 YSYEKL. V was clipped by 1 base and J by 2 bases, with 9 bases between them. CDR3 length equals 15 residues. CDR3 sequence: CASSQVGGAGNTIYF. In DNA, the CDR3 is TGCGCCAGCAGCCAAGTGGGGGGAGCTGGAAACACCATATATTTT.

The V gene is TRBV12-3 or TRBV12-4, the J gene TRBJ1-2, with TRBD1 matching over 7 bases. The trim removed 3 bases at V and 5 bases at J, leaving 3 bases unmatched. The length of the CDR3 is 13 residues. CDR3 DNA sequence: TGTGCCAGCAGTTTGACAGGGAGTTATGGCTACACCTTC. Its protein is CASSLTGSYGYTF.

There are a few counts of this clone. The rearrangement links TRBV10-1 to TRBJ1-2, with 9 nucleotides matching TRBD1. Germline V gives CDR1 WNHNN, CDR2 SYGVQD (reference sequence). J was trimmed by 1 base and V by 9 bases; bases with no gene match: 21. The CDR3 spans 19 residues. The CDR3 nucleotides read TGCGCCAGGGAGAGGAGGGCTATACAGGGGGCTAAAGGTAACTATGGCTACACCTTC. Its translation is CARERRAIQGAKGNYGYTF.

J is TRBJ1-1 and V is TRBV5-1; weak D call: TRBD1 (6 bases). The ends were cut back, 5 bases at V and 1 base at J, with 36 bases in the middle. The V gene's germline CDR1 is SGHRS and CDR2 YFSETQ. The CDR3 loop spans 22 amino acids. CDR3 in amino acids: CASSWSTSGRGLRGKENTEAFF. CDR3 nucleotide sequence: TGCGCCAGCAGTTGGTCTACAAGTGGTAGGGGTCTAAGGGGGAAAGAGAACACTGAAGCTTTCTTT.

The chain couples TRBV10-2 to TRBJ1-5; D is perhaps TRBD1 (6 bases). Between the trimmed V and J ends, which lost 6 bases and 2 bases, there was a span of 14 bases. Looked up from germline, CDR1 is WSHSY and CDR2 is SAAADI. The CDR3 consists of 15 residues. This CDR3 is CASRLTGLGNQPQHF. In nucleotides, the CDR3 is TGCGCCAGCAGGCTAACAGGGTTAGGCAATCAGCCCCAGCATTTT.

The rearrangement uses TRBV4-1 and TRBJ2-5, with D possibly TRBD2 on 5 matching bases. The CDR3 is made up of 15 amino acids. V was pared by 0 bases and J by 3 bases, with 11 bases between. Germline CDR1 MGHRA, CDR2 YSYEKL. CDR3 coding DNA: TGCGCCAGCAGCCAAGAACGAGGGCGTGAAGAGACCCAGTACTTC. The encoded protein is CASSQERGREETQYF.

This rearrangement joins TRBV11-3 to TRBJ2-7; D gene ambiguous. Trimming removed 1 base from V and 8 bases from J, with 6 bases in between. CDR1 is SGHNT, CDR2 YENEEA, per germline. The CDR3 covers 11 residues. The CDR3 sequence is CASSLGAKQYF. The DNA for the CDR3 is TGTGCCAGCAGCTTAGGGGCAAAGCAGTACTTC.

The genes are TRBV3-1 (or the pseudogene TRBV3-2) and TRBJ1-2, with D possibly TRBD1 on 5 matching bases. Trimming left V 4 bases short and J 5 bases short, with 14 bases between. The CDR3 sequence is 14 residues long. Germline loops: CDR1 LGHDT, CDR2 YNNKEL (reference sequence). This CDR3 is CASSPRKGLYGYTF. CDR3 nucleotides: TGTGCCAGCAGCCCCCGCAAGGGGTTATATGGCTACACCTTC.

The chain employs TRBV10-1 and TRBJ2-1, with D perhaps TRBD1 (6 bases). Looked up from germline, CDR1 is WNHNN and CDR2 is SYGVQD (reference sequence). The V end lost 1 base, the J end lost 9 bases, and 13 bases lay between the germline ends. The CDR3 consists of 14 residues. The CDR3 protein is CASSELGGRGEQFF. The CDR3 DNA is TGCGCCAGCAGTGAGTTAGGGGGAAGGGGTGAGCAGTTCTTC.

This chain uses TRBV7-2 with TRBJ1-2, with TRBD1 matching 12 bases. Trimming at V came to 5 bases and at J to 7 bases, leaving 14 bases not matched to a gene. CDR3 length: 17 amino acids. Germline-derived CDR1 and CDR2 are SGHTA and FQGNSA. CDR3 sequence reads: CASSPRDPGTGGSGYTF. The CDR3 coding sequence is TGTGCCAGCAGCCCTAGAGACCCCGGGACAGGGGGCTCTGGCTACACCTTC.

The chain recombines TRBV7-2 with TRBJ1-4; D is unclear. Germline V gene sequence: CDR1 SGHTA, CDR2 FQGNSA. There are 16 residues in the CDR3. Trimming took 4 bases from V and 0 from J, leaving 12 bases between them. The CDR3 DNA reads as TGTGCCAGCAGCTCGGGTCGAGGGTCAACTAATGAAAAACTGTTTTTT. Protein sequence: CASSSGRGSTNEKLFF.

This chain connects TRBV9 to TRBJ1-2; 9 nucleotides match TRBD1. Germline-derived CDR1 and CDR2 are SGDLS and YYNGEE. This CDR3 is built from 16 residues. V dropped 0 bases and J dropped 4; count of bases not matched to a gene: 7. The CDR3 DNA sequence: TGTGCCAGCAGCGTAGCTTCCGGGACAGGGTTCTATGGCTACACCTTC. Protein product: CASSVASGTGFYGYTF. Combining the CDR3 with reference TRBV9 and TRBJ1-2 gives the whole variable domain DSGVTQTPKHLITATGQRVTLRCSPRSGDLSVYWYQQSLDQGLQFLIQYYNGEERAKGNILERFSAQQFPDLHSELNLSSLELGDSALYFCASSVASGTGFYGYTFGSGTRLTVV.

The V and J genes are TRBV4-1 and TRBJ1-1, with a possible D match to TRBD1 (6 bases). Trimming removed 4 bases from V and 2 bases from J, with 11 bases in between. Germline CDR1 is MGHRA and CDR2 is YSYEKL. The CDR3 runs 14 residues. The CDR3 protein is CASSRGQKNTEAFF. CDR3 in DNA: TGCGCCAGCAGCCGCGGACAGAAAAACACTGAAGCTTTCTTT.

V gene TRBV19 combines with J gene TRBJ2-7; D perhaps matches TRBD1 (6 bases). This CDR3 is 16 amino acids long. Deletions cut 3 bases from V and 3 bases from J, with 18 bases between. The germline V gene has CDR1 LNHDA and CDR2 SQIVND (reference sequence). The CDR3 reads CASSITPIMGHYEQYF. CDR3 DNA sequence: TGTGCCAGTAGTATCACGCCCATAATGGGACACTACGAGCAGTACTTC. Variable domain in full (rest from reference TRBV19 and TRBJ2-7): DGGITQSPKYLFRKEGQNVTLSCEQNLNHDAMYWYRQDPGQGLRLIYYSQIVNDFQKGDIAEGYSVSREKKESFPLTVTSAQKNPTAFYLCASSITPIMGHYEQYFGPGTRLTVT.